The 18 T cell receptor beta chains given below trace back to one sample, sequenced in a study of graft-versus-host responses after intestinal transplantation. Only in-frame clones appear in the TCRdb table, and some are missing; sequencing was by immunoSEQ multiplex PCR. Of 43,000 or so clones in the sample, 85% to 95% were seen once. The input for sequencing was PBMCs, taken about 120 weeks after a first intestinal transplant, on the day of a second. These receptors were taken from a human patient who received an intestinal transplant, so some T cells may come from the graft donor.

As DNA, the CDR3 is TGTGCCAGCAGTGACGGGACTAGCACCGGGGAGCTGTTTTTT. Its translation: CASSDGTSTGELFF. The chain employs TRBV6-4 and TRBJ2-2, with TRBD2 matching 8 bases. Germline V gives CDR1 MRHNA, CDR2 SNTAGT. The ends lost 2 bases at V and 4 bases at J; junction bases unmatched: 0. The CDR3 contains 14 residues.

The chain couples TRBV5-4 to TRBJ2-5; maybe TRBD2 (6 bases). This CDR3 has 14 residues. Trimming cost V 2 bases and J 11 bases, with 19 bases left between them. CDR1 is SGHNT, CDR2 YYREEE, per germline (reference sequence). The CDR3 sequence: CASSLSGSPGEQYF. CDR3 nucleotide sequence: TGTGCCAGCAGCTTATCCGGGTCTCCGGGGGAGCAGTACTTC.

V usage is TRBV29-1 and J usage is TRBJ1-1, with 9 bases lining up with TRBD1. Germline V lookup: CDR1 SQVTM, CDR2 ANQGSEA. V gave up 3 bases and J gave up 1 base; unmatched junction bases: 3. This CDR3 is 14 amino acids long. The CDR3 bases are TGCAGCGTTGAGGAGACAGGGGGGAACACTGAAGCTTTCTTT. Translated: CSVEETGGNTEAFF.

The chain has TRBV6-5 and TRBJ2-5; D may be TRBD2 (7 bases). Trimming pared 0 bases from V and 7 bases from J, leaving 12 bases between. The CDR3 runs to 14 residues. The germline CDR1 and CDR2 sequences are MNHEY and SVGAGI. The CDR3 protein is CASSYSKGGGTQYF. The CDR3 coding sequence is TGTGCCAGCAGTTACTCGAAAGGGGGGGGGACCCAGTACTTC.

The chain employs TRBV9 and TRBJ2-3, with D possibly being TRBD1 (5 bases). The germline gives CDR1 SGDLS, CDR2 YYNGEE. The CDR3 totals 14 residues. Trimming removed 0 bases from V and 2 bases from J, with 7 bases in between. The CDR3 loop is CASSVDGATDTQYF. DNA for the CDR3: TGTGCCAGCAGCGTAGATGGGGCCACAGATACGCAGTATTTT.

This rearrangement joins TRBV5-1 to TRBJ1-5; D may be TRBD1 (5 bases). V lost 4 bases and J 2 bases, leaving 19 bases between the germline ends. Germline CDR1 is SGHRS and CDR2 is YFSETQ. The CDR3 spans 17 residues. The chain's CDR3 is CASSPAGLGGGNQPQHF. The CDR3 coding sequence is TGCGCCAGCAGCCCCGCAGGGTTGGGAGGGGGCAATCAGCCCCAGCATTTT.

The V gene is TRBV11-3, the J gene TRBJ2-5; perhaps TRBD1 as D (5 bases). TRBJ2-7 matches the DNA end more closely, so the J call is doubtful. In germline, CDR1 is SGHNT, CDR2 YENEEA. The CDR3 loop spans 13 amino acids. CDR3 sequence: CASSFGASYEQYF. In DNA form, the CDR3 reads TGTGCCAGCAGCTTTGGGGCCTCCTACGAGCAGTACTTC.

The chain employs TRBV23-1 and TRBJ2-1, with D possibly being TRBD2 (6 bases). TRBV23-1 counts as an open reading frame of uncertain function. The length of the CDR3 is 18 residues. V lost 1 base and J 0 bases, leaving 16 bases between the germline ends. In DNA form, the CDR3 reads TGCGCCAGCAGTCAATGGTGGGACTCAATTTGCTCCTACAATGAGCAGTTCTTC. Its translation is CASSQWWDSICSYNEQFF.

The chain has TRBV7-9 and TRBJ2-7; 7 positions match TRBD2. V lost 1 base to trimming and J lost 2 bases; unmatched junction nucleotides: 2. Germline values: CDR1 SEHNR, CDR2 FQNEAQ (reference sequence). The CDR3 sequence is 14 residues long. CDR3 DNA: TGTGCCAGCAGCTTAGGACTAGCCACCTACGAGCAGTACTTC. This encodes CASSLGLATYEQYF.

The chain employs TRBV5-1 and TRBJ2-7, with 7 bases lining up with TRBD2. This CDR3 is 13 amino acids long. V trimming: 3 bases; J trimming: 1 base; junction bases outside the gene matches: 1. In germline, CDR1 is SGHRS, CDR2 YFSETQ. CDR3 amino acids: CASSSGGSYEQYF. The CDR3 DNA is TGCGCCAGCAGCTCGGGGGGTTCCTACGAGCAGTACTTC.

V gene TRBV5-1 combines with J gene TRBJ2-7; TRBD1 matches at 7 bases. The V gene's germline CDR1 is SGHRS and CDR2 YFSETQ. The ends lost 4 bases at V and 2 bases at J; junction bases unmatched: 9. CDR3 length equals 15 residues. CDR3 loop: CASSKSGQSAYEQYF. In DNA form, the CDR3 reads TGCGCCAGCAGCAAATCGGGACAGTCTGCCTACGAGCAGTACTTC.

The J gene is TRBJ1-2, the V gene TRBV6-1, with no clear D. Trimming shortened V by 0 bases and J by 6 bases, and 11 bases separated the two germline ends. Germline V gene data show CDR1 as MNHNS and CDR2 as SASEGT. The CDR3 runs to 14 residues. CDR3: CASSEAKDLDGYTF. The CDR3 coding sequence is TGTGCCAGCAGTGAAGCGAAGGATTTGGATGGCTACACCTTC.

V gene TRBV5-1 combines with J gene TRBJ2-1; the match to TRBD1 covers 8 bases. V was clipped by 2 bases and J by 8 bases; unmatched bases: 6. Germline V lookup: CDR1 SGHRS, CDR2 YFSETQ. This CDR3 has 14 amino acids. CDR3 coding DNA: TGCGCCAGCAGCTTAGGACAGGGATTACATGAGCAGTTCTTC. This encodes CASSLGQGLHEQFF. Full variable domain (remainder filled in from reference TRBV5-1 and TRBJ2-1): KAGVTQTPRYLIKTRGQQVTLSCSPISGHRSVSWYQQTPGQGLQFLFEYFSETQRNKGNFPGRFSGRQFSNSRSEMNVSTLELGDSALYLCASSLGQGLHEQFFGPGTRLTVL.

This CDR3 is CASSFGQGGNQPQHF. The CDR3, as DNA: TGTGCCAGCAGTTTCGGACAGGGCGGTAATCAGCCCCAGCATTTT. The chain recombines TRBV6-5 with TRBJ1-5; 8 bases map to TRBD1. Per the germline V gene, CDR1 is MNHEY and CDR2 is SVGAGI. The CDR3 totals 15 residues. After removal of 4 bases from V and 4 bases from J, the junction contained 6 bases not matched to a gene.

J is TRBJ2-1 and V is TRBV4-1; perhaps TRBD2 as D (5 bases). The CDR3 covers 16 residues. V lost 5 bases and J 3 bases, leaving 17 bases between the germline ends. Germline V gene lookup returns CDR1 MGHRA and CDR2 YSYEKL. The CDR3 reads CASSFPRGRGYNEQFF. The DNA for the CDR3 is TGCGCCAGCAGCTTCCCCCGGGGAAGAGGCTACAATGAGCAGTTCTTC.

The V call is TRBV7-9, the J call TRBJ1-6, with D possibly being TRBD1 (5 bases). The CDR3 loop spans 18 amino acids. In germline, CDR1 is SEHNR, CDR2 FQNEAQ (reference sequence). V lost 3 bases and J 0 bases, leaving 15 bases between the germline ends. The DNA for the CDR3 is TGTGCCAGCAGCTTCGCAGGGAGACGGAGCTCCTATAATTCACCCCTCCACTTT. Amino acids: CASSFAGRRSSYNSPLHF.

This chain links TRBV7-8 with TRBJ2-5; D may be TRBD1 (5 bases). The CDR3 has 15 amino acids. The V end was cut by 3 bases, the J end by 2 bases, with 13 bases between. Germline values: CDR1 SGHVS, CDR2 FQNEAQ. The CDR3 nucleotides read TGTGCCAGCAGCTTCTTAACAGGTTTTCAAGAGACCCAGTACTTC. Protein: CASSFLTGFQETQYF.

This rearrangement joins TRBV7-9 to TRBJ2-2; TRBD2 might be the D (6 bases). The germline gives CDR1 SEHNR, CDR2 FQNEAQ (reference sequence). Trimming cost V 8 bases and J 1 base, with 23 bases left between them. This CDR3 is built from 18 residues. The DNA of the CDR3 is TGTGCCAGCGGGGGAACTAGGCAGGGAGGCATGAACACCGGGGAGCTGTTTTTT. It codes for CASGGTRQGGMNTGELFF.